This TCR beta chain originates from a study of shared T cell receptors in the human thymus. Per the germline V gene, CDR1 is SGHDT and CDR2 is YYEEEE. V lost 4 bases and J lost 6; bases outside the gene matches: 8. The CDR3 spans 15 residues. Using immunoSEQ multiplex PCR, the repertoire was profiled, and TCRdb retains in-frame clones only, with some absent. The data show over 450,000 clones, about 80% seen once. In addition, the sample was reused for a study of human thymus T cells. This second report adds: All donors were healthy Finnish infants who were undergoing corrective surgery to treat congenital heart defects. The thymus was resected at corrective cardiac surgery. Use of V and J genes seemed skewed within the thymic and blood repertoires. Unrelated individuals reportedly shared highly overlapping thymic TCR repertoires.

V usage is TRBV5-6 and J usage is TRBJ2-1; 9 positions match TRBD2. The origin of this receptor is a boy under two years old with a congenital heart defect. Sequencing used thymocytes. The CDR3: CASSEGTSGFNEQFF. The CDR3 nucleotides are TGTGCCAGCAGCGAGGGTACTAGCGGGTTCAATGAGCAGTTCTTC.